These T cell receptor beta chains were read from a single sample in a study of T-cell memory formation after mild COVID-19. One entry per CDR3 protein results from TCRdb running MiXCR on the 5' RACE reads. The sample includes approximately 390,000 distinct CDR3 sequences, roughly 15% of them seen just once. The sequenced sample was PBMCs or a T cell subset sorted from them (not recorded which). The receptors come from a man aged 18 to 29 who had mild COVID-19 (a few samples of this study predate the infection). Cell type and time point are not known. Each CDR3 is given without its conserved first and last residue.

v_gene,j_gene,CDR3aa
TRBV3-1,TRBJ2-3,ASSQQIGAEDTQY
TRBV6-2/TRBV6-3,TRBJ2-3,ASSFQRGRTDTQY
TRBV4-2,TRBJ1-3,ASSQATLHSGNTIY
TRBV20-1,TRBJ2-2,SARDPGAGAHTGELF
TRBV11-1,TRBJ2-1,ASSSTIGSYNEQF
TRBV19,TRBJ1-1,ASSWTGQNTEAF
TRBV7-9,TRBJ2-1,ASSPMNNEQF
TRBV7-9,TRBJ1-1,ASRWTGGANTEAF
TRBV4-2,TRBJ1-2,ASSQERIGLGGYT
TRBV7-2,TRBJ1-5,ASRPQGMNQPQH
TRBV15,TRBJ2-7,ATSGSSYEQY
TRBV20-1,TRBJ2-5,SAQAGQETQY
TRBV2,TRBJ2-3,ASSEVLAIADTQY
TRBV6-5,TRBJ1-1,ASSYSTGGGGTEAF
TRBV4-2,TRBJ2-7,ASSQQDISGGPYEQY
TRBV7-8,TRBJ2-3,ASSPAGGARRRTDTQY
TRBV10-3,TRBJ2-5,AISESGAVTGAQETQY
TRBV9,TRBJ2-5,ASSGTSMQTQY
TRBV29-1,TRBJ1-3,SVSQGGNTIY
TRBV7-9,TRBJ1-1,ASSARTGRNTEAF
TRBV7-8,TRBJ1-5,ASSEGAGVFNQPQH
TRBV7-2,TRBJ1-4,ASSSRQNEKLF
TRBV11-2,TRBJ2-2,ASSLRQRNTGELF
TRBV6-2/TRBV6-3,TRBJ2-3,ASREAGSTDTQY
TRBV7-6,TRBJ2-2,ASSLSRVLATAQKNTGELF
TRBV29-1,TRBJ2-1,SVVTPTYNEQF
TRBV20-1,TRBJ2-3,SATWGSDTQY
TRBV4-1,TRBJ2-2,ASRGFGAGELF
TRBV6-5,TRBJ2-3,ASRPWTTDTQY
TRBV4-3,TRBJ1-1,ASSQDYSRDTEAF
TRBV24-1,TRBJ2-5,ATSDPIPSGARETQY
TRBV20-1,TRBJ1-1,SLPNRDGNTEAF
TRBV5-4,TRBJ2-5,ASSLAGGAGQETQY
TRBV19,TRBJ2-1,ASSIGSGYNEQF
TRBV24-1,TRBJ2-1,ATSDRRTGSPLHNEQF
TRBV6-2/TRBV6-3,TRBJ2-1,ASSYTGYNEQF
TRBV18,TRBJ1-1,ASSPPKGGDTEAF
TRBV11-2,TRBJ1-1,ASSLGKTGANEAF
TRBV6-5,TRBJ2-3,ASNQGPDTQY
TRBV27,TRBJ2-6,ASSLSRISGANVLT
TRBV5-1,TRBJ2-1,ASSFPGGQGEQF
TRBV5-1,TRBJ2-1,ASSQTSGGPYNEQF
TRBV5-1,TRBJ2-3,ASRPSGLTDTQY